Reported below is one T cell receptor beta chain. The record originates from a study of blood T cell repertoires in COVID-19. Clones were read by immunoSEQ multiplex PCR, and TCRdb kept only the in-frame ones, dropping some. This sample yields 200,000 to 300,000 clones, of which 70% to 90% are seen a single time; around 2.5% belongs to the top ten. This receptor was taken from a woman aged 50 to 65 with acute or convalescent COVID-19. The sample consisted of peripheral blood.

The CDR3 coding sequence is TGTGCCAGCTCATCAGGGGTTAATGAAAAACTGTTTTTT. It yields the protein CASSSGVNEKLFF. The rearrangement links TRBV18 to TRBJ1-4, with D perhaps matching TRBD1 (6 bases). This CDR3 spans 13 amino acids. V was cut by 5 bases and J by 4 bases, with 8 bases left in between. Germline CDR1 and CDR2: KGHSH and LQKENI.